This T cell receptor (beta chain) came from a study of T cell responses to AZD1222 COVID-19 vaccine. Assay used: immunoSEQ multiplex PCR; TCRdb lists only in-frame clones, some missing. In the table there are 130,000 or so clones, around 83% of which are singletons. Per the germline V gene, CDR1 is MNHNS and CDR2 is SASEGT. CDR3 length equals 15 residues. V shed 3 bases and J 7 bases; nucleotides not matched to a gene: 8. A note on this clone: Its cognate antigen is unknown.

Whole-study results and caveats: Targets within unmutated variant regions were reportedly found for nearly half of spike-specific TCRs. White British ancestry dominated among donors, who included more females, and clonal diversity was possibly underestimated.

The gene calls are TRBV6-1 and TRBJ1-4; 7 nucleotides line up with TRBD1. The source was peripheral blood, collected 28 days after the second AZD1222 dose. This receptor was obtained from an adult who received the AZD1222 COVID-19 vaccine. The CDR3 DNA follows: TGTGCCAGCAGTGACCACCTTGGGACAGCTGAAAAACTGTTTTTT. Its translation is CASSDHLGTAEKLFF.